Detailed here is one T cell receptor beta chain. This clonotype was detected a few times. Its antigen remains unidentified. No per-base quality is available; no much larger clone lies one base away. The data are from a study of T cells in Graves' hyperthyroidism and ophthalmopathy (dated by TCRdb to the late 2010s). Some background on the complete study: Peripheral blood samples were taken at initial diagnosis, before any treatment was given. The paper reports TCR Vbeta CDR3 sequencing of 140 or so peripheral blood samples: fewer than 50 ophthalmopathy, fewer than 85 hyperthyroidism and some 17 progressor patients. A discovery cohort of approximately 100 patients, 43 with Graves' ophthalmopathy and 57 with stable Graves' hyperthyroidism, was used to find distinguishing TCR V-J signatures. Once sampling was done, hyperthyroidism patients were given methimazole at a starting dose of 30 mg daily, whereas ophthalmopathy patients were given high-dose intravenous methylprednisolone. Prospective prediction of ophthalmopathy was tested in an independent validation cohort of 18 to 20 hyperthyroidism patients and 17 patients who later progressed to ophthalmopathy. For training and testing, the 80 to 100 patients in the discovery cohort were randomly divided in a 7:3 ratio. In over five Graves' hyperthyroidism patients, the study also compared T-cell repertoires from thyroid tissue with T-cell repertoires from blood. What the study reported, not specific to this receptor: Most expanded thyroid clonotypes (frequency above 0.001) were also found in blood, which suggests that blood repertoires may mirror thyroid immune responses. A model built on a 13 V-J signature distinguished ophthalmopathy from stable hyperthyroidism, reaching 87.88% sensitivity and about 81% specificity in cross-validation and 80%/75% in testing. In validation, progression to ophthalmopathy was predicted by the model with 65% to 71% sensitivity and 72.22% specificity, a median of about 6.4 months before onset. No statistical method was used to fix the sample size in advance, and group allocation was not hidden from the investigators.

V is reduced by 5 bases and J by 7 bases, leaving a spacing of 17 bases between them. CDR1 SGHTA and CDR2 FQGTGA were looked up in the germline V gene. The CDR3, cysteine through phenylalanine, is 15 amino acids long. Just CDR3 DNA is preserved here, 45 bases in frame from base 1. Moderately to severely active disease, a Clinical Activity Score of at least 3, a NOSPECS grade of at least 4, and a duration under 3 months were present in ophthalmopathy patients. Exclusion was applied to patients with uncontrolled infections, other autoimmune diseases, pregnancy or lactation. Diagnoses were established on the basis of clinical symptoms, serum thyroxine and TRAb, thyroid ultrasound, and orbital computed tomography. PBMCs were isolated from approximately 10 ml of fresh peripheral blood by Ficoll-Paque density gradient centrifugation. Total RNA was extracted with Trizol reagent, and quality was checked on an Agilent 2100 Bioanalyzer.

The TCR beta CDR3 regions were amplified from RNA transcripts. For the first round of RT-PCR on the TCR CDR3, the HTBI primer set was used together with the Qiagen OneStep RT-PCR kit. Libraries were constructed in a second round of multiplex PCR, after which size selection and purification were performed. Paired-end sequencing of the libraries was performed with 100 bp reads on an Illumina HiSeq2000. The authors' analysis ran thus. Raw data were processed with SOAPnuke, discarding reads with adapters, uncalled bases, mean Phred below 15, or no exact constant-primer or identifier match. High-quality paired reads were merged with COPE v1.2.5, and unique nucleotide sequences were defined as clonotypes. MiTCR v1.1 was used to align clonotypes to the IMGT TRBV, TRBD and TRBJ reference segments. The analysis was restricted to V-J combinations with a frequency above 0.0001, which together covered approximately 99% of the repertoires. The TCS score was defined as the ratio of F50 (clonal expansion) to E x V (chaos), calculated using BLOSUM62-based TCRdist between CDR3 peptides within each V-J. Welch's t-statistics and random forest reduced some 510 V-J features to 10 to 15, which were used in a naive Bayes classifier (R e1071). In TCRdb, the public reads were trimmed at Q25 with fastp and aligned with MiXCR, with productive beta chains retained. Every distinct CDR3 protein forms one entry, paired with its most common genes and DNA. TCRdb's processing, not the authors', yielded these V and J calls. This sample gives approximately 380,000 distinct CDR3 sequences in total; approximately 17% of them show up just once. The leading ten clones occupy 40% of the sample.

Material: blood. This receptor was taken from a man aged 18-30 years with Graves' ophthalmopathy. The chain was built from TRBV7-3 and TRBJ2-2, and possibly TRBD1, on 6 matching bases. The nucleotide sequence is given as TGTGCCAGCAGCCCAGGGGACACCTTTTACGGGGAGCTGTTTTTT. Translated, this gives CASSPGDTFYGELFF.